This TCR beta chain was identified during a study of post-analysis software for immune sequencing data. The wider study: Several disease courses (relapsing-remitting, secondary progressive and progressive-relapsing) of multiple sclerosis were included.

Deletions cut 0 bases from V and 2 bases from J, with 8 bases between. The CDR3 spans 15 residues. The germline V gene has CDR1 LNHNV and CDR2 YYDKDF (reference sequence). As regards this clonotype: The target antigen is unknown.

Findings and limits, study-wide: Relative to controls, patients had 4 or 5 TRBV segments at higher frequency, with TRBV5-6, TRBV5-1 and TRBV20-1 among these. F measure clustering grouped samples strongly by preparation batch. Patients with multiple sclerosis recorded significantly lower normalized Chao1 diversity than controls, the study found.

Prepared TCR beta cDNA libraries contained unique molecular identifiers. Yield was roughly 0.5 million cDNA molecules from approximately 0.91 to 9.4 million T cells. In TCRdb, the PCR reads were re-called with MiXCR into one record per CDR3 protein. The sample has about 820,000 distinct CDR3 sequences, roughly 50% seen once. The clonotype originates from a girl aged 5-17 years with multiple sclerosis. The J gene is TRBJ1-5, the V gene TRBV15; no definite D call. The sequenced sample was blood. The CDR3 bases are TGTGCCACCAGCAGAGATCCGCGAGGCAATCAGCCCCAGCATTTT. Protein product: CATSRDPRGNQPQHF.